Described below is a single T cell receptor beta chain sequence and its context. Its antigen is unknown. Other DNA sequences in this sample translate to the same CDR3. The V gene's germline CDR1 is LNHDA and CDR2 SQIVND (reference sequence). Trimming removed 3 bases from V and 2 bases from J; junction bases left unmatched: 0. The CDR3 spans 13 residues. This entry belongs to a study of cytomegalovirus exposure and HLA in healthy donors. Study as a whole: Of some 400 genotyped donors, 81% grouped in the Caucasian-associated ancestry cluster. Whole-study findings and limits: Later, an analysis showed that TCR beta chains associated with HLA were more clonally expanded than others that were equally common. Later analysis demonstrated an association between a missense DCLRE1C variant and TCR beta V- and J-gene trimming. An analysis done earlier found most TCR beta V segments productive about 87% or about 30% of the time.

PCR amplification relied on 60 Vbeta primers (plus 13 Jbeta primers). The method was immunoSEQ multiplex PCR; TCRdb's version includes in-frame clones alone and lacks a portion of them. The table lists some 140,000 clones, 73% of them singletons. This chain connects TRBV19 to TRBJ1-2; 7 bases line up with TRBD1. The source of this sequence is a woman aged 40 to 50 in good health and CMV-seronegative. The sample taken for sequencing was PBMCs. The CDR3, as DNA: TGTGCCAGTAGTATGACAGGGAACTATGGCTACACCTTC. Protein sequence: CASSMTGNYGYTF.